There are many counts of the clone carrying this T cell receptor (beta chain). Its antigen is still unknown. Germline V gives CDR1 MNHNY, CDR2 SVGAGI (reference sequence). The CDR3 consists of 13 residues. The ends were cut back, 4 bases at V and 4 bases at J, with 10 bases in the middle. This entry is derived from a study of early T cells in non-severe SARS-CoV-2 infection. The overall study: Sequencing targeted bulk RNA from unsorted whole blood, leaving chains unpaired.

Unique molecular identifiers (one per individual cDNA molecule) were attached. TCRdb reanalysed the 5' RACE reads using MiXCR and keeps one entry per CDR3 protein. The sample yields about 97,000 distinct CDR3 sequences, 10% to 15% seen once. Study-wide findings and caveats: Matching against VDJdb likely underestimated virus-specific expansions, favoring anti-spike CD8.

This chain joins TRBV6-6 and TRBJ2-5; D is unresolved. The clonotype comes from an adult who was a healthcare worker with PCR-confirmed SARS-CoV-2 infection or an uninfected control (not recorded which). What was sequenced was whole blood. The CDR3 sequence is CASSWRQVETQYF. Written as DNA, the CDR3 is TGTGCCAGCAGTTGGCGGCAGGTAGAGACCCAGTACTTC.